This record looks at one T cell receptor beta chain sequence and its context. No antigen is known for it. Sequenced by immunoSEQ multiplex PCR; TCRdb stores in-frame clones only, minus some. Found here are around 180,000 clones, about four fifths of them singletons; the top ten hold under 7.5%. The sample is drawn from a study of cytomegalovirus exposure and HLA in healthy donors. Study-wide results and limits: First-cohort TCR clusters were later found to tend to co-occur in the 120 validation repertoires. The investigators catalogued about 170 TCR beta chains as cytomegalovirus-associated. A few chains tied to CMV proved CMV antigen-specific in vitro. Reportedly, diagnosis of cytomegalovirus status by the classifier showed high specificity and sensitivity.

Looked up from germline, CDR1 is PRHDT and CDR2 is FYEKMQ (reference sequence). The CDR3 covers 15 residues. V lost 6 bases to trimming and J lost 3 bases, with 17 bases between them. This clonotype was sampled from a man between 18 and 35 years old in good health and CMV-seropositive. The chain recombines TRBV13 with TRBJ1-2; D unclear. Source material: PBMCs. The CDR3, as DNA: TGTGCCAGCAGTGAAGATGAGGGTTTATACTATGGCTACACCTTC. As protein: CASSEDEGLYYGYTF.